This TCR beta chain was sequenced during a study of vaccination and CD4 T cells after COVID-19. The Oncomine TCR Beta short-read assay generated sequence data from the DNA of cultured CD4+ T cells. TCRdb reprocessed the PCR reads via MiXCR and lists one record per CDR3 protein. The profile shows 10,000 to 12,000 distinct CDR3 sequences, about 28% of them singletons. Regarding this clonotype: Its matching antigen is unknown.

Looked up from germline, CDR1 is SGDLS and CDR2 is YYNGEE. The CDR3 covers 14 residues. V was clipped by 2 bases and J by 6 bases; unmatched bases: 3. Treatment specified: approximately nine-day PBMC culture with coronavirus spike peptide pools or control peptides (ViraFEST assay). The V call is TRBV9, the J call TRBJ2-2; TRBD2 matches at 8 bases. This clonotype was sampled from a human donor who had recovered from COVID-19. Material: CD4+ T cells from blood, cultured in vitro, obtained after SARS-CoV-2 vaccination. This CDR3 reads CASSVRSGAGELFF. In DNA, the CDR3 is TGTGCCAGCAGCGTCCGTAGCGGGGCCGGGGAGCTGTTTTTT. The full variable domain, completed using reference TRBV9 and TRBJ2-2, is DSGVTQTPKHLITATGQRVTLRCSPRSGDLSVYWYQQSLDQGLQFLIQYYNGEERAKGNILERFSAQQFPDLHSELNLSSLELGDSALYFCASSVRSGAGELFFGEGSRLTVL.